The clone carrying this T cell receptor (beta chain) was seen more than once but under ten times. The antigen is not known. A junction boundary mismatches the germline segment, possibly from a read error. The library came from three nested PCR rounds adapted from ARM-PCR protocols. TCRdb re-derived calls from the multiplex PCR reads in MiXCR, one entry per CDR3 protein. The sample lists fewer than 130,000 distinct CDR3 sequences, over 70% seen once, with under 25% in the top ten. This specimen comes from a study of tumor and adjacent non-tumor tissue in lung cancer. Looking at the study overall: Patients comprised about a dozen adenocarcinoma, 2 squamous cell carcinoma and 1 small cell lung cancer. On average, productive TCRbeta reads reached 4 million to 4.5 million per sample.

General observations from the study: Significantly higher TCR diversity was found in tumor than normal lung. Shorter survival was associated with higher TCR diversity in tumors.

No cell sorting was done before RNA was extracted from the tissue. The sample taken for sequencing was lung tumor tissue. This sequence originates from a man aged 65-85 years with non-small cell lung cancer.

As DNA, the CDR3 is TGTGCTAGCAGTTTCGCCAATTCAAGGAACACTGAAACTTTCTTT. Protein sequence: CASSFANSRNTETFF. The chain combines TRBV11-2 with TRBJ1-1; D not certain. The CDR3 is made up of 15 amino acids. Germline-derived CDR1 and CDR2 are SGHAT and FQNNGV. The full variable domain, with the rest looked up from reference TRBV11-2 and TRBJ1-1, is EAGVAQSPRYKIIEKRQSVAFWCNPISGHATLYWYQQILGQGPKLLIQFQNNGVVDDSQLPKDRFSAERLKGVDSTLKIQPAKLEDSAVYLCASSFANSRNTETFFGQGTRLTVV.